A selection of T cell receptor beta chains follows, all from one sample in a study of T cells after posttransplantation cyclophosphamide. This table comes from immunoSEQ multiplex PCR, and its TCRdb copy is limited to in-frame clones, with some not included. The top ten clones hold around 19% of a sample with roughly 3,800 clones, about 81% of them seen once. The sequenced sample was PBMCs, obtained after an allogeneic stem cell transplant with post-transplant cyclophosphamide. These receptors were taken from a female patient aged 50 to 60 who received an allogeneic stem cell transplant from a related donor, was CMV-positive, and had no GVHD. Some T cells may arise from the graft donor. Both conserved end residues are part of each CDR3. D genes are given only for firm matches. Some rows mark clone size as missing; the rest say once, few, many or name a class of expanded clone.

abundance	d_gene	v_gene	j_gene	CDR3nt	CDR3aa
few	TRBD1	TRBV10-1	TRBJ2-3	TGCGCCAGCAGTGATAGGGACAGGGGAGCAGATACGCAGTATTTT	CASSDRDRGADTQYF
-	-	TRBV6-6	TRBJ1-4	TGTGCCAGCATAAGGCGGCAGCAGAATGAAAAACTGTTTTTT	CASIRRQQNEKLFF
-	-	TRBV5-4	TRBJ2-5	TGTGCCAGCAGCCCTGTGGGGGGAACCCAAGAGACCCAGTACTTC	CASSPVGGTQETQYF
-	TRBD2	TRBV7-2	TRBJ2-7	TGTGCCAGCAGGAAGCAAGCGGGGGACTCCTACGAGCAGTACTTC	CASRKQAGDSYEQYF
-	-	TRBV14	TRBJ2-1	TGTGCCAGCAGCCAAGATGCGGACAGAGCCTTCTACAATGAGCAGTTCTTC	CASSQDADRAFYNEQFF
-	-	TRBV7-2	TRBJ2-1	TGTGCCAGCAGCTTCCTTCCCAATGAGCAGTTCTTC	CASSFLPNEQFF
large	TRBD2	TRBV11-3	TRBJ2-1	TGTGCCAGCAGCCTAACCGGGACTAGCGGGAGTAAGGATGAGCAGTTCTTC	CASSLTGTSGSKDEQFF
-	-	TRBV7-8	TRBJ2-6	TGTGCCAGCAGGATTCGACAGGTCTCTGGGGCCAACGTCCTGACTTTC	CASRIRQVSGANVLTF
-	-	TRBV5-1	TRBJ2-5	TGCGCCAGCACCCTGCCGGGGAGGGAGACCCAGTACTTC	CASTLPGRETQYF
few	-	TRBV2	TRBJ1-2	TGTGCCAGCAGTCCCTCGGGAGTGGGCTATGGCTACACCTTC	CASSPSGVGYGYTF
-	-	TRBV21-1	TRBJ2-7	TGTGCCAGCAGCACCTCAAGACGGACAGAAGCACCCTACGAGCAGTACTTC	CASSTSRRTEAPYEQYF
-	-	TRBV18	TRBJ2-2	TGTGCCAGCTCACCACGGGGGGCTAGCGGGAACACCGGGGAGCTGTTTTTT	CASSPRGASGNTGELFF
-	TRBD1	TRBV11-3	TRBJ1-3	TGTGCCAGCACCACAGGGGGTTCTGGAAACACCATATATTTT	CASTTGGSGNTIYF
-	-	TRBV6-4	TRBJ2-2	TGTGCCAGCAGTGAGGTCAGGGCCGGGGAGCTGTTTTTT	CASSEVRAGELFF
-	TRBD1	TRBV2	TRBJ1-6	TGTGCCAGCAATATCGGGGGAGGGACAGGGGAAAATTCACCCCTCCACTTT	CASNIGGGTGENSPLHF
few	TRBD1	TRBV6-1	TRBJ1-6	TGTGCCAGCAGTCCACAGGGGGCCCATAATTCACCCCTCCACTTT	CASSPQGAHNSPLHF
-	TRBD2	TRBV5-5	TRBJ2-1	TGTGCCAGCAGCTTGGAACCCGGGGGGGTAAATGAGCAGTTCTTC	CASSLEPGGVNEQFF
-	TRBD2	TRBV6-6	TRBJ2-7	TGTGCCAGCAGTTACACCGCGGTAGCGGGACTCTACGAGCAGTACTTC	CASSYTAVAGLYEQYF
-	-	TRBV7-9	TRBJ1-1	TGTGCCAGCAGCTTAGGTAGAATCAACGAAGCTTTCTTT	CASSLGRINEAFF
-	-	TRBV5-1	TRBJ2-7	TGCGCCAGCAGTTACCCAGGTCCTGGAAACGAGCAGTACTTC	CASSYPGPGNEQYF
-	-	TRBV6-5	TRBJ1-1	TGTGCCAGCAGTTACCGAACAGGGCCTCGGGCTTTCTTT	CASSYRTGPRAFF
-	-	TRBV7-2	TRBJ2-7	TGTGCCAGCAGCGCACCCTGGGAGGCAAGATTCTACGAGCAGTACTTC	CASSAPWEARFYEQYF
-	-	TRBV29-1	TRBJ2-3	TGCAGCGTTGAGTTCGGGACAGATACGCAGTATTTT	CSVEFGTDTQYF
-	TRBD1	TRBV13	TRBJ2-7	TGTGCCAGCAGCTACGGACAGGGGAAAGACGAGCAGTACTTC	CASSYGQGKDEQYF